This entry concerns a single T cell receptor (beta chain). Germline assignment: CDR1 KGHSH and CDR2 LQKENI. V shed 0 bases and J 0 bases; nucleotides not matched to a gene: 5. The CDR3 has 16 amino acids. This specimen belongs to a study of blood T cell repertoires in COVID-19. The wider study: Acute and convalescent COVID-19 samples came from the United States, Italy and Spain.

In the authors' methods: Amplification of reference gene primers was used by the study to estimate nucleated cell counts. Sequenced by immunoSEQ multiplex PCR; TCRdb stores in-frame clones only, minus some. For V, J and clone size, that table is used; D and trimming come from the DNA. The sample carries some 200,000 clones, around 90% recorded once. V usage is TRBV18 and J usage is TRBJ2-7; 7 nucleotides line up with TRBD1. The source of this sequence is a man in his 70s with acute or convalescent COVID-19. Material for sequencing was peripheral blood. CDR3 in DNA: TGTGCCAGCTCACCACCCGGGACAGTGACCTCCTACGAGCAGTACTTC. Its protein is CASSPPGTVTSYEQYF.